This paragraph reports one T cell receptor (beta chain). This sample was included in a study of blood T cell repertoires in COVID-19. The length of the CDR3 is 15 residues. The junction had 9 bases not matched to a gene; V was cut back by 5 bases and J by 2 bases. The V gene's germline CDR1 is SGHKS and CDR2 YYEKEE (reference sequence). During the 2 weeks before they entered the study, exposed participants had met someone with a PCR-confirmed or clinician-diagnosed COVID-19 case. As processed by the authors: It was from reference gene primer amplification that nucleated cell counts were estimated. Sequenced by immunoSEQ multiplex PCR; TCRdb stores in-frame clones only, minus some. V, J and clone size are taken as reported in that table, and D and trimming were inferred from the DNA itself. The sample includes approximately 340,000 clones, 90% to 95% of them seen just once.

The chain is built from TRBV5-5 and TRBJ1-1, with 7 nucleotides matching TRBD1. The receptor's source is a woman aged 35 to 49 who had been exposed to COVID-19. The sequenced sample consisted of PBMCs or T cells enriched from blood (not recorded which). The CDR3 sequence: CASSPQGVPNTEAFF. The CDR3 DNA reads TGTGCCAGCAGTCCTCAGGGGGTTCCAAACACTGAAGCTTTCTTT.